The next 14 T cell receptor beta chains were all read from a single sample in a study of CXCR3-negative and CXCR3-positive naive CD8 T cells (dated by TCRdb to between 2017 and 2020). Results and caveats for the whole study, not just this receptor: TRB CDR3s from CXCR3-positive naive cells showed higher hydrophobicity (lower Kidera factor 4), lower energy, and higher strength and volume indices than CXCR3-negative naive cells.

Antigens of these TCRs are unknown. Instrument on record: NextSeq 550. The Human TCR Profiling Kit (MiLaboratory) was used to prepare UMI-labeled 5' RACE TRB cDNA libraries. Following TCRdb reprocessing, every CDR3 protein sequence forms one entry, and DNA is not provided. The sample has just under 90,000 distinct CDR3 sequences on record. 0.8% to 0.85% of the sample rests with the top ten. Sequencing was performed on naive CXCR3+ CD8+ T cells from blood. The intended sense of this specimen's cell subset or site label: CD45RO-CCR7+CD27+CD95- naive CD8+ T cells expressing CXCR3 (TNR3+). The receptors here all came from a human donor in good health. Some clones in this sample may be carry-over from other donors' samples.

V is TRBV15 and J is TRBJ1-4. The length of the CDR3 is 13 residues. The V gene's germline CDR1 is LNHNV and CDR2 YYDKDF (reference sequence). CDR3 in amino acids: CATSERINEKLFF.

The rearrangement joins TRBV11-2 to TRBJ2-1; TCRdb calls TRBD1, which cannot be checked without DNA. CDR3 length equals 14 residues. Germline loops: CDR1 SGHAT, CDR2 FQNNGV. The CDR3 spells CASSPPGQTDKQFF.

The chain is built from TRBV6-1 and TRBJ2-3; TCRdb outputs TRBD2, but without DNA this stays unchecked. The CDR3 consists of 15 residues. Germline V gene lookup returns CDR1 MNHNS and CDR2 SASEGT. The CDR3 here is CASSEASGGPDTQYF.

The chain employs TRBV28 and TRBJ2-7; TCRdb's D call of TRBD2 is untestable without DNA. The germline gives CDR1 MDHEN, CDR2 SYDVKM. The CDR3 is 18 residues long. CDR3 residues: CASSRTPPQAGGRYEQYF. The full variable domain, with the rest looked up from reference TRBV28 and TRBJ2-7, is DVKVTQSSRYLVKRTGEKVFLECVQDMDHENMFWYRQDPGLGLRLIYFSYDVKMKEKGDIPEGYSVSREKKERFSLILESASTNQTSMYLCASSRTPPQAGGRYEQYFGPGTRLTVT.

This chain joins TRBV12-3 or TRBV12-4 and TRBJ1-5; checking the TCRdb D call of TRBD1 is not possible without DNA. There are 15 residues in the CDR3. This CDR3 reads CASSSTGKINQPQHF.

The rearrangement links TRBV7-8 to TRBJ2-1; TCRdb picks TRBD1, but there is no DNA to check that call. This CDR3 is built from 13 residues. The germline V gene encodes CDR1 SGHVS and CDR2 FQNEAQ. This CDR3 reads CARRAGRGNEQFF.

V and J are TRBV7-2 and TRBJ2-5; TCRdb picks TRBD1, but there is no DNA to check that call. Germline values: CDR1 SGHTA, CDR2 FQGNSA. This CDR3 is 13 amino acids long. The CDR3 sequence is CASSLSGFDTQYF.

This chain connects TRBV20-1 to TRBJ2-1; checking the TCRdb D call of TRBD2 is not possible without DNA. CDR3 length: 17 amino acids. Germline V gives CDR1 DFQATT, CDR2 SNEGSKA (reference sequence). CDR3 sequence: CSARTSGRTLRKNEQFF.

The CDR3 region is CASSPGTGGFMNTEAFF. The chain links TRBV7-8 to TRBJ1-1; TCRdb names TRBD1, which stays unverified in the absence of DNA. The CDR3 covers 17 residues. CDR1 and CDR2 from the germline V gene are SGHVS and FQNEAQ.

The V call is TRBV29-1, the J call TRBJ1-5; without DNA, the TCRdb call of TRBD1 cannot be checked. CDR3 size: 13 residues. CDR1 and CDR2 (germline): SQVTM, ANQGSEA. CDR3 loop: CSARTGPNQPQHF.

The V call is TRBV15, the J call TRBJ2-7; checking the TCRdb D call of TRBD1 is not possible without DNA. Germline V gene sequence: CDR1 LNHNV, CDR2 YYDKDF (reference sequence). The CDR3 spans 16 residues. The CDR3 here is CATSSGVGTGAYEQYF.

V gene TRBV12-3 or TRBV12-4 combines with J gene TRBJ1-1. This CDR3 region has 12 residues. The CDR3 reads CASGDLGTEAFF.

The rearrangement uses TRBV29-1 and TRBJ1-2. The CDR3 has 16 residues. Per germline, CDR1 SQVTM and CDR2 ANQGSEA. The CDR3 loop is CSVEDSAGIANYGYTF. The whole variable domain, filled in from reference TRBV29-1 and TRBJ1-2, reads SAVISQKPSRDICQRGTSLTIQCQVDSQVTMMFWYRQQPGQSLTLIATANQGSEATYESGFVIDKFPISRPNLTFSTLTVSNMSPEDSSIYLCSVEDSAGIANYGYTFGSGTRLTVV.

The rearrangement uses TRBV24-1 and TRBJ2-6; the D call of TRBD1 rests on TCRdb alone, since no DNA is present to check it. Germline V lookup: CDR1 KGHDR, CDR2 SFDVKD. This CDR3 is 18 amino acids long. CDR3 protein: CATSDPGTGISGANVLTF.